This T cell receptor (beta chain) emerged from a study of T cells in localized non-small cell lung cancer. About this clone itself: Its antigen is currently unknown.

This table comes from immunoSEQ multiplex PCR, and its TCRdb copy is limited to in-frame clones, with some not included. Found here are approximately 64,000 clones, 90% of them singletons; the top ten hold approximately 2%. Germline CDR1 and CDR2: SGHNT and YENEEA. The CDR3 is 13 residues long. Trimming removed 2 bases at V and 2 bases at J, with 7 bases between. Study outcomes and limitations: A median of 57 clones ranked among the top 100 in tumor appeared in adjacent lung. Heterogeneity remains possible, as sequencing covered one tumor region only. In uninvolved adjacent lung, T cell clonality reached its highest value, exceeding tumor. Greater blood T cell density accompanied longer overall survival.

The V gene is TRBV11-3, the J gene TRBJ2-7, with D uncertain. The sequence came from a woman aged 35 to 70 with stage I lung adenocarcinoma. Here the sequenced sample was peripheral blood, taken before any cancer treatment. The chain's CDR3 is CASSLSPAYEQYF. For the CDR3, the DNA is TGTGCCAGCAGCTTATCCCCGGCCTACGAGCAGTACTTC.